This T cell receptor beta chain was captured by sequencing in a study of CD8 T cells in ankylosing spondylitis (dated by TCRdb to about 2017). The study in broad terms: The study profiled T cell receptor beta repertoires in healthy donors and ankylosing spondylitis patients to find disease-linked TCR variants. The full study cohort comprised 25 or so ankylosing spondylitis patients and roughly 110 healthy donors. Peripheral blood samples were taken, and synovial fluid was additionally collected from ankylosing spondylitis patients.

V is pruned by 3 bases and J by 5 bases, leaving 8 bases of the junction without a gene match. The germline V gene yields SGHRS for CDR1 and YFSETQ for CDR2. Its CDR3 holds 16 amino acids, cysteine through phenylalanine. This entry keeps only the CDR3 DNA: 48 bases, framed from base 1. This clonotype has a count of ten or more. Its antigen target is currently unknown. Qualities for individual bases were not recorded, and no much larger clone is one base off. Overall study outcomes, separate from this receptor: Blood from ankylosing spondylitis patients appeared to be characterized by a TCR beta motif made up of about 8 highly homologous amino acid variants. Some TCR beta motif variants had previously been reported in synovial fluid and blood of reactive arthritis patients, which suggested common disease-initiation mechanisms. The disease-linked clones showed a CD8+ phenotype and occurred at relatively low frequencies in peripheral blood. The disease-linked clones were reported to be significantly enriched in matched synovial fluid samples from ankylosing spondylitis patients.

The sequencing machine was an Illumina HiSeq 2500. TCR beta libraries were prepared by quantitative 5'-RACE with molecular barcodes. The original pipeline was this. Disease-linked TCR variants were identified with a new computational method built on a probabilistic model of VDJ rearrangement. TCRdb ran its own pipeline on the public reads, namely fastp trimming at Q25 and MiXCR clone calling, and kept in-frame beta chains. Entries that share a CDR3 protein sequence are merged under the most common genes and DNA. For this entry, the V and J calls and clone size follow TCRdb and not the study's own pipeline. The sample data list about 100,000 distinct CDR3 sequences, and roughly 9.6% of these were observed just once. Just over 5% of the sample is in the top ten clones.

What was sequenced was blood, either unsorted or a sorted T cell fraction (not recorded which). Rearrangement joined TRBV5-1 to TRBJ2-1; a stretch of 10 junction bases matches TRBD2. This TCR derives from a male donor with ankylosing spondylitis or in good health (not recorded which). The CDR3 has the sequence CASSSIIAGGDNEQFF. The DNA reads TGCGCCAGCAGCTCGATTATAGCGGGGGGCGACAATGAGCAGTTCTTC.